Listed below are T cell receptor beta chains from one sample, sequenced in a study of control samples from healthy donors and cancer patients. The data were produced by immunoSEQ multiplex PCR, yet TCRdb's version contains in-frame clones alone and is incomplete. This sample has some 140,000 clones, with about 88% found just once. The sequenced material came from blood. These receptors came from a woman under 40 in good health. Each CDR3 is given with its conserved first and last residue. A D gene is named only where the DNA matches it firmly. Where a row states a size, it is once, few, many or the class of an expanded clone; other rows omit it.

size | D | J | V | CDR3 | DNA
- | - | TRBJ1-5 | TRBV19 | CASSIDRGRQPQHF | TGTGCCAGTAGTATAGATAGGGGCAGGCAGCCCCAGCATTTT
- | TRBD2 | TRBJ2-2 | TRBV5-6 | CASSPGGTFEELFF | TGTGCCAGCAGCCCGGGAGGGACTTTTGAGGAGCTGTTTTTT
- | - | TRBJ2-1 | TRBV27 | CASSLGGQQFF | TGTGCCAGCAGTTTAGGCGGACAGCAGTTCTTC
- | TRBD1 | TRBJ2-4 | TRBV7-2 | CASSSNRQGASIQYF | TGTGCCAGCAGCTCAAACCGACAGGGGGCGAGCATTCAGTACTTC
- | TRBD1 | TRBJ1-3 | TRBV10-3 | CAIRRSPDRGGNTIYF | TGTGCCATCAGACGATCACCAGACAGGGGTGGGAACACCATATATTTT
- | - | TRBJ1-6 | TRBV4-2 | CASNPDSDSNSPLHF | TGTGCCAGCAACCCGGATTCGGACAGTAATTCACCCCTCCACTTT
- | TRBD1 | TRBJ2-5 | TRBV6-5 | CASRQGGRETQYF | TGTGCCAGCAGACAGGGGGGTCGGGAGACCCAGTACTTC
- | - | TRBJ2-7 | TRBV12-3/TRBV12-4 | CASRKGTAHEQYF | TGTGCCAGCAGAAAAGGGACGGCCCACGAGCAGTACTTC
- | TRBD2 | TRBJ2-3 | TRBV5-6 | CASRFSGRPLNSDTQYF | TGTGCCAGCAGGTTTAGCGGGAGGCCCTTGAACAGCGATACGCAGTATTTT
- | - | TRBJ2-3 | TRBV25-1 | CASSEFRESTDTQYF | TGTGCCAGCAGTGAATTCCGGGAGAGCACAGATACGCAGTATTTT
once | TRBD1 | TRBJ1-1 | TRBV7-9 | CASSLQQGAVTEAFF | TGTGCCAGCAGCTTACAACAGGGGGCAGTAACTGAAGCTTTCTTT
few | - | TRBJ2-1 | TRBV5-6 | CASSPFRQLNEQFF | TGTGCCAGCAGCCCGTTCCGTCAGTTAAATGAGCAGTTCTTC
few | - | TRBJ2-2 | TRBV12-3/TRBV12-4 | CASSSFSGGELFF | TGTGCCAGCAGCTCCTTCTCAGGCGGGGAGCTGTTTTTT
- | TRBD1 | TRBJ2-3 | TRBV9 | CASSPRGPGTDTQYF | TGTGCCAGCAGCCCGAGGGGGCCGGGCACAGATACGCAGTATTTT
few | - | TRBJ1-5 | TRBV11-2 | CASSLGPFNQPQHF | TGTGCCAGCAGCTTAGGGCCTTTTAATCAGCCCCAGCATTTT
- | - | TRBJ2-3 | TRBV18 | CASSPLGVDTDTQYF | TGTGCCAGCTCACCACTAGGGGTGGACACAGATACGCAGTATTTT
- | - | TRBJ1-2 | TRBV12-3/TRBV12-4 | CASSLSHYGYTF | TGTGCCAGCAGTCTCTCCCATTATGGCTACACCTTC
- | - | TRBJ1-1 | TRBV5-8 | CASSRTEAFF | TGTGCCAGCAGCCGAACTGAAGCTTTCTTT
- | TRBD1 | TRBJ1-2 | TRBV9 | CASSDRQGDGYTF | TGTGCCAGCAGCGATCGACAGGGAGATGGCTACACCTTC
- | - | TRBJ1-3 | TRBV13 | CASSLSRAGNTIYF | TGTGCCAGCAGCTTAAGCAGGGCTGGAAACACCATATATTTT
- | - | TRBJ1-1 | TRBV23-1 | CASRRLLNTEAFF | TGCGCCAGCAGGCGACTGTTAAACACTGAAGCTTTCTTT
- | TRBD1 | TRBJ2-5 | TRBV7-2 | CASSLAAPGQGGETQYF | TGTGCCAGCAGCTTAGCGGCCCCGGGACAGGGAGGGGAGACCCAGTACTTC
- | - | TRBJ1-1 | TRBV29-1 | CSVPGPNTEAFF | TGCAGCGTTCCGGGCCCGAACACTGAAGCTTTCTTT
- | TRBD1 | TRBJ1-1 | TRBV7-9 | CASSPPGQGRDTEAFF | TGTGCCAGCAGCCCACCGGGACAGGGGCGGGACACTGAAGCTTTCTTT
once | TRBD1 | TRBJ2-7 | TRBV27 | CASSHRDRIYEQYF | TGTGCCAGCAGTCACCGGGACAGGATCTACGAGCAGTACTTC
- | - | TRBJ2-7 | TRBV18 | CASSQGRGFYEQYF | TGTGCCAGCTCCCAGGGACGGGGATTCTACGAGCAGTACTTC
- | - | TRBJ1-1 | TRBV30 | CAWNPQGGTEAFF | TGTGCCTGGAATCCGCAAGGGGGCACTGAAGCTTTCTTT
- | - | TRBJ1-5 | TRBV9 | CASSVGGGNNQPQHF | TGTGCCAGCAGCGTAGGAGGGGGGAACAATCAGCCCCAGCATTTT
- | TRBD1 | TRBJ1-2 | TRBV6-5 | CASSYGQGNYGYTF | TGTGCCAGCAGTTACGGACAGGGGAACTATGGCTACACCTTC
- | TRBD1 | TRBJ2-7 | TRBV29-1 | CSVDGQGAYEQYF | TGCAGCGTTGACGGACAGGGGGCTTACGAGCAGTACTTC
- | - | TRBJ2-1 | TRBV3-1/TRBV3-2 | CASSQGEGQFNEQFF | TGTGCCAGCAGCCAAGGAGAAGGCCAGTTCAATGAGCAGTTCTTC
- | - | TRBJ1-5 | TRBV27 | CATPLISNQPQHF | TGTGCCACCCCCCTTATTTCCAATCAGCCCCAGCATTTT
- | - | TRBJ1-5 | TRBV20-1 | CSASLQGGNQPQHF | TGCAGTGCTAGTTTGCAGGGCGGCAATCAGCCCCAGCATTTT
once | - | TRBJ1-3 | TRBV27 | CASSLTTAGNTIYF | TGTGCCAGCAGTTTGACCACAGCCGGAAACACCATATATTTT
- | - | TRBJ1-3 | TRBV30 | CAWSVGRNSGNTIYF | TGTGCCTGGAGTGTCGGACGAAACTCTGGAAACACCATATATTTT
- | - | TRBJ1-3 | TRBV7-9 | CASTPVGDSGNTIYF | TGTGCCAGCACCCCCGTAGGGGACTCTGGAAACACCATATATTTT
few | - | TRBJ1-6 | TRBV27 | CASSPRTDNSPLHF | TGTGCCAGCAGTCCCCGGACAGATAATTCACCCCTCCACTTT
- | - | TRBJ1-2 | TRBV18 | CASSPVGMFNYGYTF | TGTGCCAGCTCACCCGTCGGGATGTTTAACTATGGCTACACCTTC
- | TRBD1 | TRBJ1-2 | TRBV28 | CASSPSETGGVRYGYTF | TGTGCCAGCAGTCCCTCAGAAACAGGGGGAGTCCGCTATGGCTACACCTTC
- | - | TRBJ1-2 | TRBV7-9 | CASSLSRQSPDGYTF | TGTGCCAGCAGCTTAAGTCGGCAGAGCCCCGATGGCTACACCTTC
- | - | TRBJ2-6 | TRBV6-4 | CASSRTPSGANVLTF | TGTGCCAGCAGTAGAACCCCCTCTGGGGCCAACGTCCTGACTTTC
- | TRBD1 | TRBJ1-5 | TRBV7-9 | CASSETGDQPQHF | TGTGCCAGCAGCGAGACAGGGGATCAGCCCCAGCATTTT
- | TRBD2 | TRBJ2-7 | TRBV9 | CASSVGAGGSDEQYF | TGTGCCAGCAGCGTGGGGGCGGGAGGTAGCGACGAGCAGTACTTC
once | - | TRBJ2-7 | TRBV4-1 | CASSQDNEYYEQYF | TGCGCCAGCAGCCAAGATAACGAGTACTACGAGCAGTACTTC
- | TRBD1 | TRBJ1-2 | TRBV4-1 | CASSLRTGDHYGYTF | TGCGCCAGCAGCCTTAGGACAGGGGACCACTATGGCTACACCTTC
- | TRBD1 | TRBJ2-7 | TRBV28 | CASSPNPGQVGEQYF | TGTGCCAGCAGTCCTAACCCCGGACAGGTCGGGGAGCAGTACTTC
- | - | TRBJ1-1 | TRBV4-1 | CASSQVWTLNTEAFF | TGCGCCAGCAGCCAAGTGTGGACATTGAACACTGAAGCTTTCTTT
few | - | TRBJ1-1 | TRBV16 | CASSQSESYTEAFF | TGTGCCAGCAGCCAATCGGAAAGCTACACTGAAGCTTTCTTT
- | TRBD2 | TRBJ2-1 | TRBV11-2 | CASSLDLSSGTYNEQFF | TGTGCCAGCAGCTTAGACCTATCTAGCGGGACTTACAATGAGCAGTTCTTC
- | - | TRBJ1-1 | TRBV6-5 | CASTGYRTEAFF | TGTGCCAGTACAGGGTATCGCACTGAAGCTTTCTTT